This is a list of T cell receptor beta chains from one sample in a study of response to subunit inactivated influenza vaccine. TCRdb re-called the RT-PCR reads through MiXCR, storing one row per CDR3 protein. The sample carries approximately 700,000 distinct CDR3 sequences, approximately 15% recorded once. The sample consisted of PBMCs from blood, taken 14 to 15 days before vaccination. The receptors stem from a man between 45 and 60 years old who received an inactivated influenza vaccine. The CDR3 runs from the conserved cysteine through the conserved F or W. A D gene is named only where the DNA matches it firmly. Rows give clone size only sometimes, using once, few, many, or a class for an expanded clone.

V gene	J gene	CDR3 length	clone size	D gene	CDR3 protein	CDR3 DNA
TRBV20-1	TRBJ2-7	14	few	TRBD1	CSATRQGLSYEQYF	TGCAGTGCTACGAGACAGGGTCTGTCCTACGAGCAGTACTTC
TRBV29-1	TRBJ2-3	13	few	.	CSVEPGSTDTQYF	TGCAGCGTTGAACCAGGGAGCACAGATACGCAGTATTTT
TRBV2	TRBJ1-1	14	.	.	CASSELAAGTEAFF	TGTGCCAGCAGTGAATTAGCGGCCGGCACTGAAGCTTTCTTT
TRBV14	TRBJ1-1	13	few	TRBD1	CASSQVRDREAFF	TGTGCCAGCAGCCAAGTCCGGGACAGGGAAGCTTTCTTT
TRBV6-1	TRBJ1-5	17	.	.	CASSEDGGLFSNQPQHF	TGTGCCAGCAGTGAAGACGGCGGACTCTTTAGCAATCAGCCCCAGCATTTT
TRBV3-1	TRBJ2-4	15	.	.	CASSQEGTEKNIQYF	TGTGCCAGCAGCCAAGAGGGAACAGAAAAAAACATTCAGTACTTC
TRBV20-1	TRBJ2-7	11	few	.	CSARQLGEQYF	TGCAGTGCAAGACAGCTCGGCGAGCAGTACTTC
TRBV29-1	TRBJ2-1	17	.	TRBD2	CSTLLGTSGSWRNEQFF	TGCAGCACCCTTTTGGGGACTAGCGGGAGTTGGAGGAATGAGCAGTTCTTC
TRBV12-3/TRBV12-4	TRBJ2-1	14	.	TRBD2	CASLRLAADNEQFF	TGTGCCAGCCTACGACTAGCAGCGGATAATGAGCAGTTCTTC
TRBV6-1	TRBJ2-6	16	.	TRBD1	CASSKGQHPTANVLTF	TGTGCCAGCAGTAAGGGACAGCACCCGACCGCCAACGTCCTGACTTTC
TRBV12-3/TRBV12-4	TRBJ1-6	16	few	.	CASSFRGGSSNSPLHF	TGTGCCAGCAGTTTTAGAGGGGGAAGTTCAAATTCACCCCTCCACTTT
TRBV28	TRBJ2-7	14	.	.	CASNKQGRFNEQYF	TGTGCCAGCAACAAACAGGGAAGGTTCAACGAGCAGTACTTC
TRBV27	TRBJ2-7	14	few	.	CASSLSGDAYEQYF	TGTGCCAGCAGTTTATCGGGGGACGCTTACGAGCAGTACTTC
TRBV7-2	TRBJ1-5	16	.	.	CASSLEFRGYNQPQHF	TGTGCCAGCAGCTTAGAGTTTAGGGGTTACAATCAGCCCCAGCATTTT
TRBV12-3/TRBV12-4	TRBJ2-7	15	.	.	CASSLIGGVSDEQYF	TGTGCCAGCAGTTTAATTGGAGGGGTTAGCGACGAGCAGTACTTC
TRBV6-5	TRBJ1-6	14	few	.	CASSSTGRNSPLHF	TGTGCCAGCAGTTCAACTGGAAGGAACTCACCCCTCCACTTT
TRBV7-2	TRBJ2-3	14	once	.	CASSDAGLADTQYF	TGTGCCAGCAGCGACGCAGGGCTCGCAGATACGCAGTATTTT
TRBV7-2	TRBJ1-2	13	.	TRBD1	CASSWTGGYGYTF	TGTGCCAGCAGCTGGACAGGGGGCTATGGCTACACCTTC
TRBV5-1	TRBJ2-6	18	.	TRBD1	CASSLGGQGVSGANVLTF	TGCGCCAGCAGCTTGGGGGGACAGGGTGTAAGCGGGGCCAACGTCCTGACTTTC
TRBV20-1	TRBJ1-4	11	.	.	CSATTNGKLFF	TGCAGTGCTACAACTAATGGAAAACTGTTTTTT
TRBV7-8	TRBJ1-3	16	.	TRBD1	CASSLRDRSSGNTIYF	TGTGCCAGCAGCCTCCGGGACAGGTCGTCTGGAAACACCATATATTTT
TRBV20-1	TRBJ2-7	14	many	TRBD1	CSAAPATGDYEQYF	TGCAGTGCTGCCCCGGCGACAGGGGACTACGAGCAGTACTTC
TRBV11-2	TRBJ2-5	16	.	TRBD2	CASSQGLAGERETQYF	TGTGCCAGCAGCCAAGGCCTAGCGGGGGAAAGAGAGACCCAGTACTTC
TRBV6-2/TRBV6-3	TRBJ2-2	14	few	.	CASSYSGPDGELFF	TGTGCCAGCAGTTACTCGGGGCCAGACGGGGAGCTGTTTTTT
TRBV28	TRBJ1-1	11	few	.	CASSSQAEAFF	TGTGCCAGCAGTTCCCAGGCTGAAGCTTTCTTT
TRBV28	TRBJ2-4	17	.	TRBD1	CASSLWSLGQGLGIQYF	TGTGCCAGCAGTTTATGGAGTCTGGGACAGGGTTTGGGCATTCAGTACTTC
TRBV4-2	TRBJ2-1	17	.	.	CASSQESSGRAYNEQFF	TGTGCCAGCAGCCAAGAATCCAGCGGGCGGGCCTACAATGAGCAGTTCTTC
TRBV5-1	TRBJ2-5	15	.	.	CASSLITGGLETQYF	TGCGCCAGCAGCTTGATTACGGGGGGCCTAGAGACCCAGTACTTC
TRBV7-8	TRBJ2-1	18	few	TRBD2	CASSLIRTSATTPNEQFF	TGTGCCAGCAGCTTAATTCGGACTAGCGCAACCACGCCCAATGAGCAGTTCTTC
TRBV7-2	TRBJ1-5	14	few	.	CASSQGGGVKPQHF	TGTGCCAGCAGCCAAGGCGGGGGGGTTAAGCCCCAGCATTTT
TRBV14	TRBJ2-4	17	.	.	CASSPKGVSFGKNIQYF	TGTGCCAGCAGCCCGAAGGGGGTTTCTTTCGGCAAAAACATTCAGTACTTC
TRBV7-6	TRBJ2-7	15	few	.	CASSLVYRASDEQYF	TGTGCCAGCAGCTTAGTATACAGGGCTAGTGACGAGCAGTACTTC
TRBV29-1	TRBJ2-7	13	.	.	CSVVTGLSYEQYF	TGCAGCGTTGTTACAGGACTTTCCTACGAGCAGTACTTC